Listed here are 20 T cell receptor beta chains from one sample, sequenced in a study of T cell clonotyping in hematopoietic cell transplantation. The assay was immunoSEQ multiplex PCR, and TCRdb's table has in-frame clones only and misses some. The repertoire includes about 69,000 clones, 85% to 95% of them detected once, and under 2% sits in the top ten. Material for sequencing was peripheral blood mononuclear cells. The receptors originated from a man aged 50-59 years in good health. Some clones in this sample may be carry-over from other donors' samples.

The genes are TRBV19 and TRBJ1-5; unclear D gene. This CDR3 comprises 16 residues. Trimming took off 5 bases at V and 4 bases at J, with 18 bases between the two ends. Per the germline V gene, CDR1 is LNHDA and CDR2 is SQIVND (reference sequence). This CDR3 is CASSPRWQEINQPQHF. The CDR3, as DNA: TGTGCCAGTAGTCCCCGTTGGCAGGAGATTAATCAGCCCCAGCATTTT.

The chain couples TRBV11-2 to TRBJ2-1, with 9 positions matching TRBD2. The J segment lost 9 bases and the V segment lost 5 bases, leaving 14 bases of the junction unmatched. The CDR3 covers 16 residues. Per germline, CDR1 SGHAT and CDR2 FQNNGV. The CDR3 spells CASSPGNSGSFVEQFF. The CDR3 nucleotides are TGTGCCAGCAGCCCTGGCAATAGCGGGAGTTTCGTTGAGCAGTTCTTC.

This sequence joins TRBV7-7 and TRBJ2-1; 8 nucleotides agree with TRBD1. V lost 5 bases to trimming and J lost 9 bases; unmatched junction nucleotides: 9. This CDR3 is 14 amino acids long. Germline CDR1 SSHAT, CDR2 FNYEAQ (reference sequence). In DNA form, the CDR3 reads TGTGCCAGCAGCCGCAGGACAGGGATAGGTGAGCAGTTCTTC. Translated, it gives CASSRRTGIGEQFF.

The V gene is TRBV28, the J gene TRBJ1-5; D remains ambiguous. Trimming pared 5 bases from V and 7 bases from J, leaving 15 bases between. The CDR3 consists of 14 residues. Germline assignment: CDR1 MDHEN and CDR2 SYDVKM. The CDR3, as DNA: TGTGCCAGCAGTGAAACTACTGATCGACAGCCCCAGCATTTT. Its translation is CASSETTDRQPQHF.

V gene TRBV29-1 combines with J gene TRBJ2-5, with 14 bases that match TRBD2. Germline loops: CDR1 SQVTM, CDR2 ANQGSEA. V was pared by 7 bases and J by 4 bases, with 5 bases of the junction left unmatched. CDR3 length equals 14 residues. The CDR3: CSGGGLAGGETQYF. As DNA, the CDR3 is TGCAGCGGAGGCGGACTAGCGGGAGGAGAGACCCAGTACTTC. The entire variable domain, with the rest obtained from reference TRBV29-1 and TRBJ2-5, is as follows: SAVISQKPSRDICQRGTSLTIQCQVDSQVTMMFWYRQQPGQSLTLIATANQGSEATYESGFVIDKFPISRPNLTFSTLTVSNMSPEDSSIYLCSGGGLAGGETQYFGPGTRLLVL.

Written as DNA, the CDR3 is TGTGCCTCACAAACAGGGAGGAACACTGAAGCTTTCTTT. It is translated as CASQTGRNTEAFF. V usage is TRBV6-5 and J usage is TRBJ1-1, with D maybe TRBD1 (6 bases). This CDR3 contains 13 residues. The V end was cut by 11 bases, the J end by 1 base, with 14 bases between. CDR1 and CDR2 (germline): MNHEY, SVGAGI.

V usage is TRBV15 and J usage is TRBJ2-5; 9 nucleotides match TRBD1. This CDR3 region has 16 residues. Germline CDR1 is LNHNV and CDR2 is YYDKDF (reference sequence). Trimming cost V 3 bases and J 5 bases; bases outside gene matches: 10. CDR3 bases: TGTGCCACCAGCAGTGCCCGACAGGGGGTGGGTGAGACCCAGTACTTC. As protein: CATSSARQGVGETQYF.

The chain joins TRBV5-6 to TRBJ2-5; 8 bases align to TRBD2. The germline gives CDR1 SGHDT, CDR2 YYEEEE. V dropped 4 bases and J dropped 0; count of bases not matched to a gene: 5. The CDR3 totals 15 residues. In DNA form, the CDR3 reads TGTGCCAGCAGCGACGGGGGGGACTACCAAGAGACCCAGTACTTC. This encodes CASSDGGDYQETQYF.

The chain employs TRBV7-9 and TRBJ2-3; weak D call: TRBD2 (5 bases). CDR1 and CDR2 (germline): SEHNR, FQNEAQ (reference sequence). The CDR3 totals 16 residues. V lost 1 base to trimming and J lost 0 bases, with 11 bases between them. CDR3 residues: CASSLGRRASTDTQYF. The DNA for the CDR3 is TGTGCCAGCAGCTTAGGGAGGCGTGCTAGCACAGATACGCAGTATTTT.

Only a few counts were recorded for this clone. The chain has TRBV6-1 and TRBJ1-1; 8 nucleotides agree with TRBD1. CDR3 length: 15 amino acids. J was trimmed by 0 bases and V by 5 bases; bases with no gene match: 5. Germline V gene lookup returns CDR1 MNHNS and CDR2 SASEGT. The CDR3 sequence: CASSQLQGVNTEAFF. The CDR3 DNA sequence: TGTGCCAGCAGTCAACTACAGGGGGTGAACACTGAAGCTTTCTTT.

The chain uses TRBV11-2 and TRBJ2-7; D gene unclear. The CDR3 is 14 amino acids. V was pared by 3 bases and J by 2 bases, with 11 bases between. Germline V gives CDR1 SGHAT, CDR2 FQNNGV. DNA for the CDR3: TGTGCCAGCAGCTTTGGTACCGGGCCCTACGAGCAGTACTTC. Translated, it gives CASSFGTGPYEQYF.

This chain uses TRBV6-1 with TRBJ1-5, with unresolved D. In germline, CDR1 is MNHNS, CDR2 SASEGT. V was clipped by 6 bases and J by 1 base, with 13 bases between them. The CDR3 loop spans 15 amino acids. The CDR3: CASRLMGMSNQPQHF. The CDR3, as DNA: TGTGCCAGCAGGCTCATGGGGATGAGCAATCAGCCCCAGCATTTT.

The chain joins TRBV6-5 to TRBJ2-7, with 9 positions matching TRBD1. This CDR3 is built from 15 residues. Germline loops: CDR1 MNHEY, CDR2 SVGAGI. V lost 4 bases and J lost 3; bases outside the gene matches: 7. CDR3 protein: CASSLAGTGLYEQYF. CDR3 DNA: TGTGCCAGCAGTTTAGCCGGGACAGGGCTCTACGAGCAGTACTTC.

The chain joins TRBV10-3 to TRBJ1-5, with a tentative D call TRBD1 (5 bases). CDR3 length: 15 amino acids. V lost 0 bases to trimming and J lost 7 bases, with 13 bases between them. In germline, CDR1 is ENHRY, CDR2 SYGVKD. The CDR3 coding sequence is TGTGCCATCAGTGAGTCTACAGGCCTGGGGCAGCCCCAGCATTTT. This gives the protein CAISESTGLGQPQHF.

This sequence joins TRBV11-1 and TRBJ1-2, with 9 bases fitting TRBD1. Germline V gives CDR1 SGHAT, CDR2 FQDESV (reference sequence). The CDR3 has 15 residues. Unmatched junction bases numbered 11, after V lost 5 bases and J lost 7 bases. Written as DNA, the CDR3 is TGTGCCAGCAGCCACGGCAGGGACAGGGACGGTGGCTACACCTTC. This encodes CASSHGRDRDGGYTF.

V usage is TRBV6-1 and J usage is TRBJ2-7; D remains ambiguous. The V end lost 1 base, the J end lost 7 bases, and 5 bases lay between the germline ends. Germline V gene lookup returns CDR1 MNHNS and CDR2 SASEGT. CDR3 length equals 11 residues. This CDR3 reads CASSEVGEQYF. The CDR3, as DNA: TGTGCCAGCAGTGAAGTGGGAGAGCAGTACTTC.

The chain employs TRBV28 and TRBJ2-7, with D unclear. The CDR3 runs to 14 residues. CDR1 is MDHEN and CDR2 is SYDVKM in the germline V gene. Trimming took 5 bases from V and 0 from J, leaving 11 bases between them. The CDR3 nucleotides read TGTGCCAGCAGTCCCAACTATAACTCCTACGAGCAGTACTTC. This translates into CASSPNYNSYEQYF.

The J gene is TRBJ2-5, the V gene TRBV19; D gene uncertain. This CDR3 region has 15 residues. In germline, CDR1 is LNHDA, CDR2 SQIVND (reference sequence). V lost 4 bases and J lost 3, with 15 bases in between. The CDR3: CASSTGATSKETQYF. The DNA of the CDR3 is TGTGCCAGTAGTACGGGTGCGACATCCAAAGAGACCCAGTACTTC.

CDR3 nucleotide sequence: TGTGCCAGCAGTCGGGATTGGGCGGGGGCGGGCAATGAGCAGTTCTTC. Residues: CASSRDWAGAGNEQFF. This chain joins TRBV27 and TRBJ2-1; TRBD2 is a possible D gene (7 bases). The CDR3 has 16 amino acids. V was clipped by 5 bases and J by 6 bases, with 20 bases between them. From germline, CDR1 is MNHEY and CDR2 SMNVEV (reference sequence).

The chain employs TRBV7-6 and TRBJ2-5; D gene unclear. Germline V CDR1 and CDR2: SGHVS, FNYEAQ. The CDR3 covers 13 residues. V shed 2 bases and J shed 5 bases, with 9 bases lying between them. The CDR3 here is CASSLLGFETQYF. The CDR3 DNA reads as TGTGCCAGCAGCTTATTAGGCTTTGAGACCCAGTACTTC.